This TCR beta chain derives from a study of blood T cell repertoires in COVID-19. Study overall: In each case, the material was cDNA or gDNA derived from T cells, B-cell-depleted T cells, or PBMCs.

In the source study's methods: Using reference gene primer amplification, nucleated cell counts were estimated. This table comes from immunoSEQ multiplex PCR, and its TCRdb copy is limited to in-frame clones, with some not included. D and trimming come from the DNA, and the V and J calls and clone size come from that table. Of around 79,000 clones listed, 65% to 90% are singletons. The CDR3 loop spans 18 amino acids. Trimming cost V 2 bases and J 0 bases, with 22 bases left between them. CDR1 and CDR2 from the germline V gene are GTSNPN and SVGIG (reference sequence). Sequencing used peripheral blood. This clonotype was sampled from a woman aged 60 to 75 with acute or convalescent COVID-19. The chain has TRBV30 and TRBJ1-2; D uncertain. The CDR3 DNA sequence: TGTGCCTGGAGTACTCAACGCGCTGGTCTGGGAGCTAACTATGGCTACACCTTC. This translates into CAWSTQRAGLGANYGYTF. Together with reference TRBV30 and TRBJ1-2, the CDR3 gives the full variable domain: SQTIHQWPATLVQPVGSPLSLECTVEGTSNPNLYWYRQAAGRGLQLLFYSVGIGQISSEVPQNLSASRPQDRQFILSSKKLLLSDSGFYLCAWSTQRAGLGANYGYTFGSGTRLTVV.